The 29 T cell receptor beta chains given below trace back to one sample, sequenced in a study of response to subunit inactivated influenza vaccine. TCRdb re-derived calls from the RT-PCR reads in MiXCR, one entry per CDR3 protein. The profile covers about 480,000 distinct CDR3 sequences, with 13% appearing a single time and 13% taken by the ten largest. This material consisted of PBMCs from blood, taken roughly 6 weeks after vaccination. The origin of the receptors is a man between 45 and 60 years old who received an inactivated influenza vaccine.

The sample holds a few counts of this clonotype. CDR3 amino acids: CASTPSVDTQYF. As DNA, the CDR3 is TGTGCCAGCACCCCCTCGGTAGATACGCAGTATTTT. This chain connects TRBV12-3 or TRBV12-4 to TRBJ2-3; D uncertain. The CDR3 loop spans 12 amino acids. The V end lost 7 bases, the J end lost 5 bases, and 10 bases lay between the germline ends.

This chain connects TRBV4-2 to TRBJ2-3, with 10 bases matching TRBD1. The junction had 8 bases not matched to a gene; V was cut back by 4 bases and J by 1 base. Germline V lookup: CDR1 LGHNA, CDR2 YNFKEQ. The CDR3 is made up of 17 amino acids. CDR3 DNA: TGTGCCAGCAGCCCGGTCGAGGGACAGGGGCGCACAGATACGCAGTATTTT. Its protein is CASSPVEGQGRTDTQYF.

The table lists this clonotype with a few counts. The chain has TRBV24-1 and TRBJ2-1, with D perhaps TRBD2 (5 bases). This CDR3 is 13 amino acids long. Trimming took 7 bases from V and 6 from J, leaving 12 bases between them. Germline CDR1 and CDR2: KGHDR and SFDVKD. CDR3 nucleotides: TGTGCCACCAGGGCGGGTCCCCTCAATGAGCAGTTCTTC. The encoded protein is CATRAGPLNEQFF.

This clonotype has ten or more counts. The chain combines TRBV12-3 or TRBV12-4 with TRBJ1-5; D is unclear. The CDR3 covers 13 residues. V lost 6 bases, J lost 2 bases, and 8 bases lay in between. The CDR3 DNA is TGTGCCAGCAGCCCTCTTGGCAATCAGCCCCAGCATTTT. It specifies CASSPLGNQPQHF.

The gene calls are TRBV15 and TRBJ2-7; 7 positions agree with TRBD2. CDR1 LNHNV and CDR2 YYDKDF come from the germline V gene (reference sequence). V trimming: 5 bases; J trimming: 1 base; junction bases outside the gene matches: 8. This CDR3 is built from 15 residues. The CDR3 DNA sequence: TGTGCCACCAGCGGAGGGGAGGGGATTTCCTACGAGCAGTACTTC. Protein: CATSGGEGISYEQYF.

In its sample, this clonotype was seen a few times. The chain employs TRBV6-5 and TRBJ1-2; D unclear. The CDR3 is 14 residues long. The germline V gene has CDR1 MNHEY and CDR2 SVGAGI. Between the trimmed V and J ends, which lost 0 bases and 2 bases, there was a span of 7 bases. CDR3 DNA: TGTGCCAGCAGTTACTCGAACAGAAACTATGGCTACACCTTC. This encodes CASSYSNRNYGYTF.

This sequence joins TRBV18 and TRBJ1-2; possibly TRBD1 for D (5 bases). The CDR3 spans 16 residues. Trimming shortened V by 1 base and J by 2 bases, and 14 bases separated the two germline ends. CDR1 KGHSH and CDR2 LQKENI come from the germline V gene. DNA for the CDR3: TGTGCCAGCTCACCACAAGACAGATCGAGGAACTATGGCTACACCTTC. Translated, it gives CASSPQDRSRNYGYTF.

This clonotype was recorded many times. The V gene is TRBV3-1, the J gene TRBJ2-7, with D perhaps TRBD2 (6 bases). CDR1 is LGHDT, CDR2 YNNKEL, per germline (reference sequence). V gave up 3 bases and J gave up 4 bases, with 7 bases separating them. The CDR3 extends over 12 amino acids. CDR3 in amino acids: CASSQGGYEQYF. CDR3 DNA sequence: TGTGCCAGCAGCCAGGGGGGATACGAGCAGTACTTC.

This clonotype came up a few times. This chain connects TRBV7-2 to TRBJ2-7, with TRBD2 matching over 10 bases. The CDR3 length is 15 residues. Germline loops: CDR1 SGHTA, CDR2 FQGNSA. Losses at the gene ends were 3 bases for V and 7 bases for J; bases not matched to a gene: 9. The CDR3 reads CASSFLGLAFGEQYF. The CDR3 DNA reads TGTGCCAGCAGCTTCTTGGGACTAGCGTTTGGGGAGCAGTACTTC.

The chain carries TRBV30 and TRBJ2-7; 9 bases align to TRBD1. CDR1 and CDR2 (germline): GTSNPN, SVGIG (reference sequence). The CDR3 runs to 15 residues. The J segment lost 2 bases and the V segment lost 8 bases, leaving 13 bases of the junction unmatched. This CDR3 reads CATHPGQGEAYEQYF. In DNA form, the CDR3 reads TGTGCCACACACCCGGGACAGGGAGAAGCCTACGAGCAGTACTTC.

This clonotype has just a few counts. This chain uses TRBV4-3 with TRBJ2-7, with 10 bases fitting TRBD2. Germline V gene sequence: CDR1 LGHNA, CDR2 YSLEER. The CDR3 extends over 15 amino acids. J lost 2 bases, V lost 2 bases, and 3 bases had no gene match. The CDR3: CASSQLAGVTYEQYF. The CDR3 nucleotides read TGCGCCAGCAGCCAACTAGCGGGAGTCACCTACGAGCAGTACTTC.

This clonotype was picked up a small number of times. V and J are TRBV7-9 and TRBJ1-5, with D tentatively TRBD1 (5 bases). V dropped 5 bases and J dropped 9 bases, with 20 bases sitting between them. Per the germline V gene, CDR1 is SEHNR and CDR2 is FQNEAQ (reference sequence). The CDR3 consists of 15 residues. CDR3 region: CASSPGWGDLGPQHF. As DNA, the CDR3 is TGTGCCAGCAGCCCGGGTTGGGGGGACCTAGGGCCCCAGCATTTT.

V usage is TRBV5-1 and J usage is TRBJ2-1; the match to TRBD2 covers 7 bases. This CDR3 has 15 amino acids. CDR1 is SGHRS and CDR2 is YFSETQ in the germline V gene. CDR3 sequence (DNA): TGCGTTAGCGATTTGGGGAGACTAGCCGGCGGTGAGCAGTTCTTC. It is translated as CVSDLGRLAGGEQFF.

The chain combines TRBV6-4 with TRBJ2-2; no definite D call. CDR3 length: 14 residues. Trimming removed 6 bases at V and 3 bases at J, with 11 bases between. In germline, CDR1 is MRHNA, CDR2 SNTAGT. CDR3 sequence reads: CASRMYRDTGELFF. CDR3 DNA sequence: TGTGCCAGCAGGATGTATAGGGACACCGGGGAGCTGTTTTTT.

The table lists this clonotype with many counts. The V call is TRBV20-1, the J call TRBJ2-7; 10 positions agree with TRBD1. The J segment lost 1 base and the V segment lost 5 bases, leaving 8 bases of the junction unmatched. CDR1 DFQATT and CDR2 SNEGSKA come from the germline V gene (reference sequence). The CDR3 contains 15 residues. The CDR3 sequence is CSALGRGQGSYEQYF. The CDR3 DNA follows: TGCAGTGCTTTAGGGAGGGGACAGGGGTCCTACGAGCAGTACTTC.

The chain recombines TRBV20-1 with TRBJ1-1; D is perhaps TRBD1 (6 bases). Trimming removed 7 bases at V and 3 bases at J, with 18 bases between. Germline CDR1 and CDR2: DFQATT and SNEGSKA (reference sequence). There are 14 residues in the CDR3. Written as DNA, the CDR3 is TGCAGTGTGGGCAGGGGTTATACAGACACTGAAGCTTTCTTT. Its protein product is CSVGRGYTDTEAFF.

CDR3 sequence: CSLQGGTSYNEQFF. CDR3 in DNA: TGCAGTCTCCAGGGTGGTACCTCCTACAATGAGCAGTTCTTC. V gene TRBV20-1 combines with J gene TRBJ2-1; D may be TRBD1 (5 bases). The CDR3 totals 14 residues. V was pared by 8 bases and J by 0 bases, with 14 bases between. Germline V gene data show CDR1 as DFQATT and CDR2 as SNEGSKA (reference sequence).

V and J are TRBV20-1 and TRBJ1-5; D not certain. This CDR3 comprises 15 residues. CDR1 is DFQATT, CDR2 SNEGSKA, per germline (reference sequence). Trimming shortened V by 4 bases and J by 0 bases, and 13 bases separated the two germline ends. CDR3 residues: CSATLRRNSNQPQHF. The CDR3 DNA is TGCAGTGCTACCCTCCGACGGAATAGCAATCAGCCCCAGCATTTT.

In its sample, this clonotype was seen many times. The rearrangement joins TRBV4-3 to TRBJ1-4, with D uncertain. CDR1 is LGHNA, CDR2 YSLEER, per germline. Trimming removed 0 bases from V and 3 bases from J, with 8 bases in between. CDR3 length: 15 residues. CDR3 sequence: CASSQDSGSNEKLFF. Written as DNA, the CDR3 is TGCGCCAGCAGCCAAGACTCAGGATCTAATGAAAAACTGTTTTTT.

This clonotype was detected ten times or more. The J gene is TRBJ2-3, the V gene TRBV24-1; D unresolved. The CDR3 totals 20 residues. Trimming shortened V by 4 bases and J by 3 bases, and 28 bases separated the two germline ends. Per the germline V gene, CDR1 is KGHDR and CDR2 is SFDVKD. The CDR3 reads CATSEPFSPSSSFPTDTQYF. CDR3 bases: TGTGCCACCAGTGAGCCCTTTTCCCCGAGCAGCTCTTTTCCTACAGATACGCAGTATTTT.

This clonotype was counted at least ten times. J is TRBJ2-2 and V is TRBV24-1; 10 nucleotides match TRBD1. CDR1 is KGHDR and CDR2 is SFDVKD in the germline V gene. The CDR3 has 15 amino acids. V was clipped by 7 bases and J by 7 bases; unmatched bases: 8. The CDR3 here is CATSAGTGDLGELFF. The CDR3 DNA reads TGTGCCACCAGCGCCGGGACAGGGGATCTCGGGGAGCTGTTTTTT.

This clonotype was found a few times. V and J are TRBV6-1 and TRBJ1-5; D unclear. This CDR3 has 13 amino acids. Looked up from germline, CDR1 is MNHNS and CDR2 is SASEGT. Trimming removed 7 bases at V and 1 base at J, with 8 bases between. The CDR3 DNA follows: TGTGCCAGCATTCGCGAAAGCAATCAGCCCCAGCATTTT. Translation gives CASIRESNQPQHF.

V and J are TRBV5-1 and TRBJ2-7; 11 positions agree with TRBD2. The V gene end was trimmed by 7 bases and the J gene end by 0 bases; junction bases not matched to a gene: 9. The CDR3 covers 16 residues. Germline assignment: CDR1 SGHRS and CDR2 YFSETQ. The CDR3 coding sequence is TGCGCCAGCGCCAGCCCGGGACTAGCGGACTCCTACGAGCAGTACTTC. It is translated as CASASPGLADSYEQYF.

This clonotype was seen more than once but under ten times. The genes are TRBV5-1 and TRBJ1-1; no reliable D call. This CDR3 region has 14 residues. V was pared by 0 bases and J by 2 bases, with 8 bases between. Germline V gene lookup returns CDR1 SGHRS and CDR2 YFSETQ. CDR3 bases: TGCGCCAGCAGCTTGGAATACGGCAACACTGAAGCTTTCTTT. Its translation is CASSLEYGNTEAFF.

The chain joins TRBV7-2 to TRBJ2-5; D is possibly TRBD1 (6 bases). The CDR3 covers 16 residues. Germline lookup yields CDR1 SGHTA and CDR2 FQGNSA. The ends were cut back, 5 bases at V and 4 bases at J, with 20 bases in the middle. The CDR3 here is CASSKARDNRAETQYF. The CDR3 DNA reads TGTGCCAGCAGCAAGGCCCGGGACAATCGGGCAGAGACCCAGTACTTC.

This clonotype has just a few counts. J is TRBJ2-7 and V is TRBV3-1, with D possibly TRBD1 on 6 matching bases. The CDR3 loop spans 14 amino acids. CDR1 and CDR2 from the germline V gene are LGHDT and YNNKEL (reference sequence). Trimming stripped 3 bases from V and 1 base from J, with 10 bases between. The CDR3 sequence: CASSQNRVSYEQYF. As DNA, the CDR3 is TGTGCCAGCAGCCAGAACAGGGTGTCCTACGAGCAGTACTTC.

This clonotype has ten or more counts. Here the CDR3 reads CASSHGTGNEKLFF. The CDR3 DNA is TGCGCCAGCAGCCACGGGACAGGAAATGAAAAACTGTTTTTT. This chain joins TRBV5-1 and TRBJ1-4, with 8 bases aligning to TRBD1. V lost 4 bases to trimming and J lost 5 bases; unmatched junction nucleotides: 4. Germline-derived CDR1 and CDR2 are SGHRS and YFSETQ. The CDR3 spans 14 residues.

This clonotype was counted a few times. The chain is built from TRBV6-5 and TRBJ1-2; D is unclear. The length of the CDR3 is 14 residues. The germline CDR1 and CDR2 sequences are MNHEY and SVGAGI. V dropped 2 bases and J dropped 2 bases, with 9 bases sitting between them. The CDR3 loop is CASSYLSENYGYTF. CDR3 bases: TGTGCCAGCAGTTACCTCTCCGAAAACTATGGCTACACCTTC.

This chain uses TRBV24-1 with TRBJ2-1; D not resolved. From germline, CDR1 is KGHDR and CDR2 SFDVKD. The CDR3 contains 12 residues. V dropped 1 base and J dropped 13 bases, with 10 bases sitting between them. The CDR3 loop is CATSDFTAQQFF. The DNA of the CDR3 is TGTGCCACCAGTGATTTCACGGCCCAACAGTTCTTC.